Listed below are T cell receptor beta chains from one sample, sequenced in a study of PD-1 blockade in classical Hodgkin lymphoma. Assay used: immunoSEQ multiplex PCR; TCRdb lists only in-frame clones, some missing. Of roughly 50,000 clones listed, around three quarters were seen once; the top ten hold about 20%. Material: peripheral blood mononuclear cells (PBMCs), obtained before the second cycle of nivolumab. Receptors originate from a human donor with classical Hodgkin lymphoma. Each CDR3 is given with its conserved first and last residue. Each record gives: V gene, J gene, clone size, D gene, CDR3 protein, CDR3 DNA. The D gene is left open where the match is weak. For some rows the clone size is stated as once, few or many, or as a class when expanded; others skip it.

V gene: TRBV11-3; J gene: TRBJ2-3; clone size: NA; D gene: TRBD1; CDR3 protein: CASSHGTGISDTQYF; CDR3 DNA: TGTGCCAGCAGCCACGGGACAGGGATATCGGATACGCAGTATTTT
V gene: TRBV19; J gene: TRBJ1-2; clone size: medium-sized; D gene: NA; CDR3 protein: CASSIWADVEVDNYGYTF; CDR3 DNA: TGTGCCAGTAGTATTTGGGCAGATGTCGAAGTGGATAACTATGGCTACACCTTC
V gene: TRBV27; J gene: TRBJ1-3; clone size: NA; D gene: NA; CDR3 protein: CASSLDGGNTIYF; CDR3 DNA: TGTGCCAGCAGTTTAGACGGTGGAAACACCATATATTTT
V gene: TRBV2; J gene: TRBJ1-5; clone size: many; D gene: TRBD1; CDR3 protein: CASGGTANNQPQHF; CDR3 DNA: TGTGCCAGCGGGGGGACAGCAAACAATCAGCCCCAGCATTTT
V gene: TRBV6-6; J gene: TRBJ2-2; clone size: NA; D gene: NA; CDR3 protein: CASSLGDTGELFF; CDR3 DNA: TGTGCCAGCAGTCTCGGAGACACCGGGGAGCTGTTTTTT
V gene: TRBV27; J gene: TRBJ2-1; clone size: NA; D gene: NA; CDR3 protein: CASRKELSAYNEQFF; CDR3 DNA: TGTGCCAGCAGGAAGGAGTTAAGTGCCTACAATGAGCAGTTCTTC
V gene: TRBV4-3; J gene: TRBJ2-2; clone size: once; D gene: NA; CDR3 protein: CASSQDGGNTGELFF; CDR3 DNA: TGCGCCAGCAGCCAAGATGGTGGGAACACCGGGGAGCTGTTTTTT
V gene: TRBV10-3; J gene: TRBJ1-1; clone size: NA; D gene: NA; CDR3 protein: CAIKAQGSPAEAFF; CDR3 DNA: TGTGCCATCAAGGCGCAGGGGAGTCCGGCTGAAGCTTTCTTT
V gene: TRBV29-1; J gene: TRBJ1-2; clone size: NA; D gene: TRBD1; CDR3 protein: CSVKGQSYGYTF; CDR3 DNA: TGCAGCGTTAAGGGACAGAGCTATGGCTACACCTTC
V gene: TRBV7-9; J gene: TRBJ2-1; clone size: NA; D gene: NA; CDR3 protein: CASSFSYNEQFF; CDR3 DNA: TGTGCCAGCAGCTTCTCCTACAATGAGCAATTCTTC
V gene: TRBV10-3; J gene: TRBJ2-7; clone size: NA; D gene: TRBD1; CDR3 protein: CAISTGTGNSYEQYF; CDR3 DNA: TGTGCCATCAGCACCGGGACAGGGAACTCCTACGAGCAGTACTTC
V gene: TRBV27; J gene: TRBJ1-1; clone size: NA; D gene: NA; CDR3 protein: CASSTQGRRTTEAFF; CDR3 DNA: TGTGCCAGCAGTACACAGGGACGGAGGACCACTGAAGCTTTCTTT
V gene: TRBV7-2; J gene: TRBJ2-5; clone size: NA; D gene: TRBD2; CDR3 protein: CASSWQLAGQETQYF; CDR3 DNA: TGTGCCAGCAGCTGGCAGTTAGCGGGACAAGAGACCCAGTACTTC
V gene: TRBV7-2; J gene: TRBJ1-2; clone size: NA; D gene: NA; CDR3 protein: CASSSTPAFNYGYTF; CDR3 DNA: TGTGCCAGCAGCTCCACCCCCGCCTTCAACTATGGCTACACCTTC
V gene: TRBV7-2; J gene: TRBJ1-1; clone size: NA; D gene: NA; CDR3 protein: CASSLGAGMNTEAFF; CDR3 DNA: TGTGCCAGCAGCTTAGGGGCGGGGATGAACACTGAAGCTTTCTTT